A selection of T cell receptor beta chains follows, all from one sample in a study of cytomegalovirus exposure and HLA in healthy donors. TCRdb's table, derived via immunoSEQ multiplex PCR, lists solely in-frame clones and lacks some. The sample contains approximately 100,000 clones, more than 60% of which appear only once. Sequencing used PBMCs. The receptors stem from a man aged 18 to 30 in good health and CMV-seropositive. CDR3s include the opening cysteine and the closing phenylalanine or tryptophan. Fields, in order: CDR3 length, clone size, J gene, V gene, D gene, CDR3 DNA, CDR3 protein. A D gene is named only where the DNA matches it firmly. A clone size is listed for some rows: how often the clone was seen (once, few, many), or a class if it is expanded.

cdr3_length: 16; clone_size: .; j_call: TRBJ1-5; v_call: TRBV5-1; d_call: .; cdr3_nt: TGCGCCAGCAGCTTAGGGGTACGGAGGGAAGATCAGCCCCAGCATTTT; cdr3_aa: CASSLGVRREDQPQHF
cdr3_length: 14; clone_size: .; j_call: TRBJ1-4; v_call: TRBV29-1; d_call: .; cdr3_nt: TGCAGCGTTGTACTAGAGAGGCCTAATGAAAAACTGTTTTTT; cdr3_aa: CSVVLERPNEKLFF
cdr3_length: 13; clone_size: .; j_call: TRBJ1-6; v_call: TRBV9; d_call: .; cdr3_nt: TGTGCCAGCAGTACAGGGTTGGAATCACCCCTCCACTTT; cdr3_aa: CASSTGLESPLHF
cdr3_length: 14; clone_size: .; j_call: TRBJ2-7; v_call: TRBV6-5; d_call: TRBD2; cdr3_nt: TGTGCCAGCAGTTACTCTCGGGGGGCCTACGAGCAGTACTTC; cdr3_aa: CASSYSRGAYEQYF
cdr3_length: 14; clone_size: .; j_call: TRBJ1-1; v_call: TRBV7-2; d_call: .; cdr3_nt: TGTGCCAGCAGCTTTCACATCATGAACACTGAAGCTTTCTTT; cdr3_aa: CASSFHIMNTEAFF
cdr3_length: 14; clone_size: .; j_call: TRBJ2-7; v_call: TRBV5-6; d_call: TRBD1; cdr3_nt: TGTGCCAGCAGCTTGACAGGGGGATTCTACGAGCAGTACTTC; cdr3_aa: CASSLTGGFYEQYF
cdr3_length: 15; clone_size: few; j_call: TRBJ1-4; v_call: TRBV27; d_call: .; cdr3_nt: TGTGCCAGCAGTACAACGGACAGTTTAATGAAAAAACTGTTTTTT; cdr3_aa: CASSTTDSLMKKLFF
cdr3_length: 15; clone_size: .; j_call: TRBJ2-7; v_call: TRBV4-1; d_call: TRBD1; cdr3_nt: TGCGCCAGCAGCAGCCGGGACAGGAGCTCCTACGAGCAGTACTTC; cdr3_aa: CASSSRDRSSYEQYF
cdr3_length: 15; clone_size: .; j_call: TRBJ2-3; v_call: TRBV7-2; d_call: .; cdr3_nt: TGTGCCAGCAGCTTAGATAACATATCCACAGATACGCAGTATTTT; cdr3_aa: CASSLDNISTDTQYF
cdr3_length: 15; clone_size: .; j_call: TRBJ2-1; v_call: TRBV5-1; d_call: TRBD1; cdr3_nt: TGCGCCAGCAGCTCCGGGACAGGGGTTTATGATGAGCAGTTCTTC; cdr3_aa: CASSSGTGVYDEQFF
cdr3_length: 14; clone_size: .; j_call: TRBJ1-3; v_call: TRBV18; d_call: .; cdr3_nt: TGTGCCAGCTCACGGGACAAGCGAGGAAACACCATATATTTT; cdr3_aa: CASSRDKRGNTIYF
cdr3_length: 16; clone_size: .; j_call: TRBJ2-5; v_call: TRBV28; d_call: TRBD2; cdr3_nt: TGTGCCAGCAGTCACTGGACTAGCGGGGTCAAAGAGACCCAGTACTTC; cdr3_aa: CASSHWTSGVKETQYF
cdr3_length: 14; clone_size: medium-sized; j_call: TRBJ2-1; v_call: TRBV13; d_call: TRBD2; cdr3_nt: TGTGCCAGCAGCCTAGCGGGGGGGGACAATGAGCAGTTCTTC; cdr3_aa: CASSLAGGDNEQFF
cdr3_length: 12; clone_size: .; j_call: TRBJ2-5; v_call: TRBV28; d_call: .; cdr3_nt: TGTGCCAGCAGCCAGGGGCAAGAGACCCAGTACTTC; cdr3_aa: CASSQGQETQYF
cdr3_length: 16; clone_size: .; j_call: TRBJ2-2; v_call: TRBV28; d_call: TRBD1; cdr3_nt: TGTGCCAGCAGTTCCGGGACAGGGACCAACACCGGGGAGCTGTTTTTT; cdr3_aa: CASSSGTGTNTGELFF
cdr3_length: 16; clone_size: .; j_call: TRBJ2-7; v_call: TRBV27; d_call: TRBD2; cdr3_nt: TGTGCCAGCAGTCTTACACTAGCGCCGAGCTCCTACGAGCAGTACTTC; cdr3_aa: CASSLTLAPSSYEQYF
cdr3_length: 17; clone_size: .; j_call: TRBJ2-1; v_call: TRBV7-9; d_call: TRBD2; cdr3_nt: TGTGCCAGCAGCTTAGCGGGTGTACTAGCGGGGGGCAATGAGCAGTTCTTC; cdr3_aa: CASSLAGVLAGGNEQFF
cdr3_length: 13; clone_size: .; j_call: TRBJ2-5; v_call: TRBV5-5; d_call: .; cdr3_nt: TGTGCCAGCAGGGCGAAGGGGCGGGAGACCCAGTACTTC; cdr3_aa: CASRAKGRETQYF
cdr3_length: 12; clone_size: .; j_call: TRBJ1-1; v_call: TRBV11-2; d_call: TRBD1; cdr3_nt: TGTGCCAGCAGCTCTCAGGGGGCTTTGGCTTTCTTT; cdr3_aa: CASSSQGALAFF
cdr3_length: 15; clone_size: .; j_call: TRBJ1-3; v_call: TRBV6-5; d_call: .; cdr3_nt: TGTGCCAGCAGTAGGCTTGGGGGGTCTGGAAACACCATATATTTT; cdr3_aa: CASSRLGGSGNTIYF
cdr3_length: 16; clone_size: .; j_call: TRBJ1-4; v_call: TRBV5-1; d_call: .; cdr3_nt: TGCGCCAGCAGCTTGGGTCAGGCCGCCACTAATGAAAAACTGTTTTTT; cdr3_aa: CASSLGQAATNEKLFF
cdr3_length: 16; clone_size: .; j_call: TRBJ1-5; v_call: TRBV28; d_call: TRBD1; cdr3_nt: TGTGCCAGCAGTCCGGGACAGGGGCTGGGTGGTCAGCCCCAGCATTTT; cdr3_aa: CASSPGQGLGGQPQHF
cdr3_length: 15; clone_size: .; j_call: TRBJ1-1; v_call: TRBV5-1; d_call: .; cdr3_nt: TGCGCCAGCAGCTTGCAATTAAGGACAGTGGGTGAAGCTTTCTTT; cdr3_aa: CASSLQLRTVGEAFF
cdr3_length: 13; clone_size: .; j_call: TRBJ2-7; v_call: TRBV2; d_call: .; cdr3_nt: TGTGCCAGCCAAGGGGAAGGGATATACGAGCAGTACTTC; cdr3_aa: CASQGEGIYEQYF